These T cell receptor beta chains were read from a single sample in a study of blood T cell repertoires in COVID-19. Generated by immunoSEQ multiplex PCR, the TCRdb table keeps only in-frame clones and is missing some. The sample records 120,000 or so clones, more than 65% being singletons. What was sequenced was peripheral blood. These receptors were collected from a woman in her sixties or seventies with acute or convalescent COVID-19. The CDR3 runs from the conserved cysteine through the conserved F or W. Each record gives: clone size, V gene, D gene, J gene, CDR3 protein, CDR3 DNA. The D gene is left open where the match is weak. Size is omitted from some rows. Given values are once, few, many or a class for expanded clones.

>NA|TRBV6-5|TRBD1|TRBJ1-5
CASKPGQLRNQPQHF
TGTGCCAGCAAACCGGGACAGTTGAGGAATCAGCCCCAGCATTTT
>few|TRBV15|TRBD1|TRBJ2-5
CATSRGGQVGETQYF
TGTGCCACCAGCAGGGGGGGACAGGTAGGAGAGACCCAGTACTTC
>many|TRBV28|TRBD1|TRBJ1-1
CASIDRGQGGTEAFF
TGTGCCAGCATCGATCGAGGACAGGGCGGCACTGAAGCTTTCTTT
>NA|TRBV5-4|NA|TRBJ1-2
CASSLVTTGNNGYTF
TGTGCCAGCAGCTTGGTAACCACAGGGAATAATGGCTACACCTTC
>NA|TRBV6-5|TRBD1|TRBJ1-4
CASSYLTGGGEKLFF
TGTGCCAGCAGTTATCTGACAGGGGGCGGTGAAAAACTGTTTTTT
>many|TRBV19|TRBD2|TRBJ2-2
CASSILSPFAAAGVNTGELFF
TGTGCCAGTAGTATACTCTCCCCCTTTGCGGCGGCGGGAGTGAACACCGGGGAGCTGTTTTTT
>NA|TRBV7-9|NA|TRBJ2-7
CASSLGQPSDEQYF
TGTGCCAGCAGCTTAGGACAGCCATCGGACGAGCAGTACTTC
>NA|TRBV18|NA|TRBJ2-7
CASRLDYEQYF
TGTGCCAGCAGGCTAGATTACGAGCAGTACTTC
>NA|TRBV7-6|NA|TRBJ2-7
CASSPQGNRPPYEQYF
TGTGCCAGCAGCCCACAGGGCAACAGGCCCCCCTACGAGCAGTACTTC
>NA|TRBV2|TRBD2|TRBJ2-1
CASSGGLAGGPYNEQFF
TGTGCCAGCAGTGGGGGACTAGCGGGAGGGCCTTACAATGAGCAGTTCTTC
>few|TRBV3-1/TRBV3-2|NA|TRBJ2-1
CASSQEDRSNEQFF
TGTGCCAGCAGCCAAGAAGACAGATCCAATGAGCAGTTCTTC
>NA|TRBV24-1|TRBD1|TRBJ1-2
CATLPLWDRGPFGYTF
TGTGCCACCCTCCCACTCTGGGACAGGGGGCCCTTTGGCTACACCTTC
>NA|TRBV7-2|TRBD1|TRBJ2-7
CASSLTGERGYEQYF
TGTGCCAGCAGCTTAACAGGGGAAAGAGGCTACGAGCAGTACTTC
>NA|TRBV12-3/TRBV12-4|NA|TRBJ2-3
CASSRTATDTQYF
TGTGCCAGCAGCCGGACAGCCACAGATACGCAGTATTTT
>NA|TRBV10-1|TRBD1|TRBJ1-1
CASSRDRNTEAFF
TGCGCCAGCAGCCGGGACAGAAACACTGAAGCTTTCTTT
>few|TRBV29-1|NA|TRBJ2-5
CSVGRTGHYQETQYF
TGCAGCGTTGGGCGAACGGGACATTACCAAGAGACCCAGTACTTC
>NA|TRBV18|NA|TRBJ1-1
CASSPPSLNTEAFF
TGTGCCAGCTCACCACCCAGTCTGAACACTGAAGCTTTCTTT
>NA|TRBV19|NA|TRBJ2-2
CASSIIAGPGELFF
TGTGCCAGTAGTATAATAGCAGGGCCCGGGGAGCTGTTTTTT
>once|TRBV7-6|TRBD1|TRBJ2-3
CASSVPETPSQGASDTQYF
TGTGCCAGCAGCGTGCCCGAGACCCCGTCTCAGGGGGCTTCAGATACGCAGTATTTT
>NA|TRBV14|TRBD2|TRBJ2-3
CASSRELAGVGDTQYF
TGTGCCAGCAGCCGAGAACTAGCGGGAGTGGGAGATACGCAGTATTTT
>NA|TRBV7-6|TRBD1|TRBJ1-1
CASLPGTGANKNTEAFF
TGTGCCAGCTTACCCGGGACAGGGGCGAATAAAAACACTGAAGCTTTCTTT
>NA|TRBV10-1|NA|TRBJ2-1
CASSESKLFDGQFF
TGCGCCAGCAGTGAGTCGAAACTGTTCGATGGGCAGTTCTTC
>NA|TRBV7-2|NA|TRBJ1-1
CASSPGMAHTEAFF
TGTGCCAGCAGCCCAGGTATGGCGCACACTGAAGCTTTCTTT
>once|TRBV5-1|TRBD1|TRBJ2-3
CASSPGTARDTQYF
TGCGCCAGCAGCCCCGGGACAGCAAGAGATACGCAGTATTTT
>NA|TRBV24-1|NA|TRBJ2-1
CATAETRNEQFF
TGTGCCACCGCGGAGACTCGCAATGAGCAGTTCTTC